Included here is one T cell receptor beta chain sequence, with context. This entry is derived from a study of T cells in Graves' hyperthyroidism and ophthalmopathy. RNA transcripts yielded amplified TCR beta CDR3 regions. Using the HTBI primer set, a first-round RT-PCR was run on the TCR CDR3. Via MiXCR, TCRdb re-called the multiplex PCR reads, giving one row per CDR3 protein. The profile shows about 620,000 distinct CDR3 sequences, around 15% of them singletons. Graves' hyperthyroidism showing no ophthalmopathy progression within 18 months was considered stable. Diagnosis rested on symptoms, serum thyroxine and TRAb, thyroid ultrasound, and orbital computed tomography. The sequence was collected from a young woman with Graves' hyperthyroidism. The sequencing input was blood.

CDR3 in amino acids: CATLQGTTEAFF. The CDR3 nucleotides are TGTGCCACCTTACAGGGCACGACTGAAGCTTTCTTT. V gene TRBV19 combines with J gene TRBJ1-1; D perhaps matches TRBD1 (6 bases). Per germline, CDR1 LNHDA and CDR2 SQIVND (reference sequence). Trimming cost V 10 bases and J 5 bases, with 14 bases left between them. The CDR3 runs to 12 residues.